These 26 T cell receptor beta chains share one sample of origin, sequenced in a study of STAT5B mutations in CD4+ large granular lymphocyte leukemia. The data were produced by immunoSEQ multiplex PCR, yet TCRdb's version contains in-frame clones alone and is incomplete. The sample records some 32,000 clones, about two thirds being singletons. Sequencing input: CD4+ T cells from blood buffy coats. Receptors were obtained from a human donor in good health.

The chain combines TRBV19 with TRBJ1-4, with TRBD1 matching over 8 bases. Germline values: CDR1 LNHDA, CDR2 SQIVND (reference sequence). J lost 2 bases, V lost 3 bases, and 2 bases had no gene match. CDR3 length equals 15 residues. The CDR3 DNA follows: TGTGCCAGTAGTATTTACAGGGGGACTAATGAAAAACTGTTTTTT. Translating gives CASSIYRGTNEKLFF.

CDR3 DNA: TGTGCCAGCACCCACGGCAGCTCCTACGAGCAGTACGTC. This encodes CASTHGSSYEQYV. The V call is TRBV28, the J call TRBJ2-7; D is ambiguous. The V and J ends lost 7 bases and 0 bases respectively, with 10 bases between them. CDR3 length equals 13 residues. The V gene's germline CDR1 is MDHEN and CDR2 SYDVKM.

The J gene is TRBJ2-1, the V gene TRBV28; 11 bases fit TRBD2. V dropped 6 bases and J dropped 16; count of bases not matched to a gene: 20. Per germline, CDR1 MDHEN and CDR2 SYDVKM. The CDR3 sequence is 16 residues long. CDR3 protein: CASSPRASGRYKSPFF. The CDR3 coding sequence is TGTGCCAGCAGCCCCAGGGCTAGCGGGAGGTACAAATCCCCTTTCTTC.

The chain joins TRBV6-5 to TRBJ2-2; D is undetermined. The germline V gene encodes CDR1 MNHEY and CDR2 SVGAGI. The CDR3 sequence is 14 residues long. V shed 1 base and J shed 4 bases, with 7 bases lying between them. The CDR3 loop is CASSYLLGTGELFF. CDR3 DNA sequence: TGTGCCAGCAGTTACTTATTGGGCACCGGGGAGCTGTTTTTT.

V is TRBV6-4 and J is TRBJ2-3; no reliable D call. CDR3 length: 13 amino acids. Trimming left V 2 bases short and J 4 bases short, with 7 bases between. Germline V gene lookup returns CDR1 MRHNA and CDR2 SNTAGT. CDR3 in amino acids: CASSDEAADTQYF. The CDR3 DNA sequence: TGTGCCAGCAGTGACGAAGCAGCAGATACGCAGTATTTT.

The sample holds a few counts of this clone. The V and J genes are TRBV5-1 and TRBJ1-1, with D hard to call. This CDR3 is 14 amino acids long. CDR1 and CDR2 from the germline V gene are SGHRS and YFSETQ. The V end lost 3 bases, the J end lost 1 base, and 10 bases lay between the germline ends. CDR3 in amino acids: CASSSLGSNTEAFF. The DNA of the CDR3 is TGCGCCAGCAGCTCCTTGGGGTCGAACACTGAAGCTTTCTTT.

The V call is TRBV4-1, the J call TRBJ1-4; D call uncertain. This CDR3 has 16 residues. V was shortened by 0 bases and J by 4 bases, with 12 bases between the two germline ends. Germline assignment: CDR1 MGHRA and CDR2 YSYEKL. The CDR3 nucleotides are TGCGCCAGCAGCCAAGATTTCGGCAGACGTAATGAAAAACTGTTTTTT. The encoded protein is CASSQDFGRRNEKLFF.

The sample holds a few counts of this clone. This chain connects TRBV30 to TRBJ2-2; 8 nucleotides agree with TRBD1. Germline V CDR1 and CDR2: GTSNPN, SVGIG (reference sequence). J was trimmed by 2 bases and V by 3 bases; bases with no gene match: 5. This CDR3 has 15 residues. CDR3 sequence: CAWRLTGANTGELFF. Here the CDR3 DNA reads TGTGCCTGGAGATTGACAGGGGCCAACACCGGGGAGCTGTTTTTT. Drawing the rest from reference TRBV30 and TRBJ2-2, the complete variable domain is SQTIHQWPATLVQPVGSPLSLECTVEGTSNPNLYWYRQAAGRGLQLLFYSVGIGQISSEVPQNLSASRPQDRQFILSSKKLLLSDSGFYLCAWRLTGANTGELFFGEGSRLTVL.

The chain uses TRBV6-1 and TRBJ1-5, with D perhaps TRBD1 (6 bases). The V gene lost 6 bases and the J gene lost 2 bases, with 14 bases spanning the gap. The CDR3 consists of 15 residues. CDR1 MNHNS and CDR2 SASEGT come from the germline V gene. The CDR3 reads CASSLAGAGNQPQHF. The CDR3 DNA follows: TGTGCCAGCAGCCTAGCAGGGGCCGGCAATCAGCCCCAGCATTTT.

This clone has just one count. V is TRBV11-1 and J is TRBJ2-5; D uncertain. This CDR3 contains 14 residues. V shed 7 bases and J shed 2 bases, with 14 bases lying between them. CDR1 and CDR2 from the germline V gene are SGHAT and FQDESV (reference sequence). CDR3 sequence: CASTPDGSQETQYF. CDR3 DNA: TGTGCCAGCACCCCTGACGGATCACAAGAGACCCAGTACTTC.

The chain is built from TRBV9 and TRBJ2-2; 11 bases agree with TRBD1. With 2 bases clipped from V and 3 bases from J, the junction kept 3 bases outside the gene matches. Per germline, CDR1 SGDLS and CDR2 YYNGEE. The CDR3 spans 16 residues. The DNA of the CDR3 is TGTGCCAGCAGCGTCGGACAGGGGGCCCACACCGGGGAGCTGTTTTTT. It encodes CASSVGQGAHTGELFF.

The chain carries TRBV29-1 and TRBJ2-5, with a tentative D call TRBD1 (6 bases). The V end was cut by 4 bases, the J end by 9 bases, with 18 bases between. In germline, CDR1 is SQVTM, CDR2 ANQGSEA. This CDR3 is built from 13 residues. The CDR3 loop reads CSVGGGRGSAQYF. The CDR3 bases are TGCAGCGTTGGAGGGGGTAGGGGGAGCGCCCAGTACTTC. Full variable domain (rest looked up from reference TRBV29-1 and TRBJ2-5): SAVISQKPSRDICQRGTSLTIQCQVDSQVTMMFWYRQQPGQSLTLIATANQGSEATYESGFVIDKFPISRPNLTFSTLTVSNMSPEDSSIYLCSVGGGRGSAQYFGPGTRLLVL.

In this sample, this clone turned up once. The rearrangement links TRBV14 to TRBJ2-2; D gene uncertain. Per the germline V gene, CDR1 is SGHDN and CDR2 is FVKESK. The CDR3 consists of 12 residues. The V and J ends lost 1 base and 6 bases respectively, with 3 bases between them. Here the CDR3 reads CASSQVPGELFF. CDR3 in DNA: TGTGCCAGCAGCCAAGTCCCCGGGGAGCTGTTTTTT.

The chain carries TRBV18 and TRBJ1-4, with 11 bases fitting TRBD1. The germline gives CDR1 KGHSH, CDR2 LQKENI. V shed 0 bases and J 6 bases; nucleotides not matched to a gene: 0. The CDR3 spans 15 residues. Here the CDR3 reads CASSPPGQGDEKLFF. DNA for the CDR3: TGTGCCAGCTCACCACCGGGACAGGGGGATGAAAAACTGTTTTTT.

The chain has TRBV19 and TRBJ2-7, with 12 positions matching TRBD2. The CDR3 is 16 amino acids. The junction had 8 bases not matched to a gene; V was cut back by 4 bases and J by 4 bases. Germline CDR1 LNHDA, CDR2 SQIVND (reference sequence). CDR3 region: CASSRGLAGNRYEQYF. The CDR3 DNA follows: TGTGCCAGTAGTAGAGGACTAGCGGGAAATCGGTACGAGCAGTACTTC.

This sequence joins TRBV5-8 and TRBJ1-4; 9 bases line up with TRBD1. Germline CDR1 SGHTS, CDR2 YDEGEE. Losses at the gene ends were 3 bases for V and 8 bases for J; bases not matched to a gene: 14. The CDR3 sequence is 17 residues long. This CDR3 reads CASSSDSGTGQEEKLFF. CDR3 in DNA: TGTGCCAGCAGCTCAGATTCCGGGACAGGGCAAGAAGAAAAACTGTTTTTT.

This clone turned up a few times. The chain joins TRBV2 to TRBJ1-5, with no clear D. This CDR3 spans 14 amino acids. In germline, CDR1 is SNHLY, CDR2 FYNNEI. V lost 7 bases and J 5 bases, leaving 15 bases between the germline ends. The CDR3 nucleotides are TGTGCCAGCATCGGATCCATAAGGGATCAGCCCCAGCATTTT. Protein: CASIGSIRDQPQHF.

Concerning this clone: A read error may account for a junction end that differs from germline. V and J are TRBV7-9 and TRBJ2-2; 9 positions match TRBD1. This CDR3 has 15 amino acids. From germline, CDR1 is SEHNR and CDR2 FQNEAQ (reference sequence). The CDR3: CASSLGQGETGELLF. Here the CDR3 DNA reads TGTGCCAGCAGCTTAGGACAGGGGGAAACCGGGGAGCTGCTTTTT. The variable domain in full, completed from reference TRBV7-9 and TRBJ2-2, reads DTGVSQNPRHKITKRGQNVTFRCDPISEHNRLYWYRQTLGQGPEFLTYFQNEAQLEKSRLLSDRFSAERPKGSFSTLEIQRTEQGDSAMYLCASSLGQGETGELLFGEGSRLTVL.

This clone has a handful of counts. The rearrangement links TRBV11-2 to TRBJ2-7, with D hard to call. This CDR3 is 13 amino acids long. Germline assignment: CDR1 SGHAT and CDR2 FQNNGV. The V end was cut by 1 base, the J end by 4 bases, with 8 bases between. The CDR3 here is CASSLGPAYEQYF. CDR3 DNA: TGTGCCAGCAGCTTAGGGCCCGCGTACGAGCAGTACTTC.

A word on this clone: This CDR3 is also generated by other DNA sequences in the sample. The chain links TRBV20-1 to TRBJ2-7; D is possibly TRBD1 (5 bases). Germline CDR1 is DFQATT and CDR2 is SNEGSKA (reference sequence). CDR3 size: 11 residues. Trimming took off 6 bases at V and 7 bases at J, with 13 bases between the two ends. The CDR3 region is CSARKGEEQYF. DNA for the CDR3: TGCAGTGCCAGAAAAGGGGAAGAGCAGTACTTC.

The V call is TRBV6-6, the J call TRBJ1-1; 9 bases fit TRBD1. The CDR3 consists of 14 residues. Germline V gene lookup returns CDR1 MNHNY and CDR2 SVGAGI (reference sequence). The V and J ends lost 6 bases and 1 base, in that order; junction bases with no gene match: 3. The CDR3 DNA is TGTGCCAGCAGGATGGGACAGGGGAACACTGAAGCTTTCTTT. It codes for CASRMGQGNTEAFF.

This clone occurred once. The CDR3 coding sequence is TGTGCCAGCAGCCCCAGCGGGAGGGGAGAGACCCAGTACTTC. It specifies CASSPSGRGETQYF. The chain has TRBV11-3 and TRBJ2-5, with 10 bases fitting TRBD2. The CDR3 consists of 14 residues. Per the germline V gene, CDR1 is SGHNT and CDR2 is YENEEA. Losses at the gene ends were 5 bases for V and 4 bases for J; bases not matched to a gene: 4.

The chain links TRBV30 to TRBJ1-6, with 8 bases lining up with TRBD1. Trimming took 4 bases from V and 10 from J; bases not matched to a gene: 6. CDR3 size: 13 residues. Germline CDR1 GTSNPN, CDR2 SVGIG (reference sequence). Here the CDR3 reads CAWNQGAVSPLHF. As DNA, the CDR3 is TGTGCCTGGAACCAGGGGGCTGTGTCACCCCTCCACTTT.

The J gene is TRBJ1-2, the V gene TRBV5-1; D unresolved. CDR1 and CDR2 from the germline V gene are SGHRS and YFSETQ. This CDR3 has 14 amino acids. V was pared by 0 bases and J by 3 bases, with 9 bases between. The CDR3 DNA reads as TGCGCCAGCAGCTTGGAACCGGTCGACTATGGCTACACCTTC. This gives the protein CASSLEPVDYGYTF.

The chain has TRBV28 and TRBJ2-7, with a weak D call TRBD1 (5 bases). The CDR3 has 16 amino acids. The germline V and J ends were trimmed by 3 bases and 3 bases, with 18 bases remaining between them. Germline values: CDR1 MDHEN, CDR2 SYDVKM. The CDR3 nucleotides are TGTGCCAGCAGTTTGTTACAGGACCTCCCCGACTACGAGCAGTACGTC. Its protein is CASSLLQDLPDYEQYV.

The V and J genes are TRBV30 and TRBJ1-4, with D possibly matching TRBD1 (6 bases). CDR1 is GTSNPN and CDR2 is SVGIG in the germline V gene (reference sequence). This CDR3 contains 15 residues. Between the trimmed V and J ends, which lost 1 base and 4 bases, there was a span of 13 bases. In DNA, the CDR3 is TGTGCCTGGAGTGGAGGGACAACTCTTAATGAAAAACTGTTTTTT. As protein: CAWSGGTTLNEKLFF.